Sequencing of this T cell receptor beta chain was carried out in a study of T cell repertoires in cytomegalovirus infection. To note about this clonotype: The target antigen is unknown.

TCRdb analysed the reads with MiXCR anew, one entry per CDR3 protein. The table has around 300,000 distinct CDR3 sequences, less than 25% seen once; the top ten hold approximately 19%. Germline V CDR1 and CDR2: DFQATT, SNEGSKA (reference sequence). CDR3 length equals 13 residues. V was shortened by 3 bases and J by 4 bases, with 10 bases between the two germline ends. The sequence was obtained from a human donor in good health (CMV status not recorded). Some clones in this sample may be carry-over from other donors' samples. The chain joins TRBV20-1 to TRBJ1-3; D call uncertain. The sample was cultured PBMCs, taken from culture after CMV antigen stimulation. CDR3: CSASLEPGNTIYF. The CDR3 DNA reads as TGCAGTGCTAGTTTGGAACCCGGAAACACCATATATTTT.